A selection of T cell receptor beta chains follows, all from one sample in a study of cytomegalovirus exposure and HLA in healthy donors. Sequenced by immunoSEQ multiplex PCR; TCRdb stores in-frame clones only, minus some. The sample lists about 140,000 clones, roughly 80% seen once, with approximately 1% in the top ten. Sequences were obtained from PBMCs. The receptors here all came from a young man in good health and CMV-seronegative. Each CDR3 is given with its conserved first and last residue. The D gene is left open where the match is weak. Not all rows give a size; the values are once, few, many and, for expanded clones, a class.

size,J,D,length,V,CDR3,DNA
.,TRBJ1-2,.,15,TRBV7-2,CASSLAPGQSYGYTF,TGTGCCAGCAGCTTAGCCCCGGGACAATCCTATGGCTACACCTTC
once,TRBJ1-4,TRBD1,15,TRBV19,CASSSRDRSNEKLFF,TGTGCCAGTAGTTCACGGGACAGGTCAAATGAAAAACTGTTTTTT
.,TRBJ1-1,.,14,TRBV7-2,CASSPSGQVGGIFF,TGTGCCAGCAGCCCCTCGGGGCAGGTGGGGGGGATTTTCTTT
.,TRBJ2-3,.,14,TRBV7-9,CSSSFEGTTDTQYF,TGTTCCAGCAGCTTTGAGGGCACCACAGATACGCAGTATTTT
.,TRBJ1-6,.,14,TRBV11-1,CASSTTGSNSPLHF,TGTGCCAGCAGCACAACAGGGTCCAATTCACCCCTCCACTTT
.,TRBJ1-2,.,13,TRBV2,CASRARGIYGYTF,TGTGCCAGCAGGGCCCGGGGGATCTATGGCTACACCTTC
.,TRBJ1-2,.,12,TRBV5-1,CASSNGGDGYTF,TGCGCCAGCAGCAACGGGGGAGATGGCTACACCTTC
.,TRBJ1-1,.,17,TRBV27,CASSLRPAGVMNTEAFF,TGTGCCAGCAGTTTACGTCCGGCAGGCGTTATGAACACTGAAGCTTTCTTT
.,TRBJ2-1,.,12,TRBV2,CASSEGGREQFF,TGTGCCAGCAGTGAAGGGGGGCGGGAGCAGTTCTTC
.,TRBJ2-7,.,13,TRBV9,CASSVATEGEQYF,TGTGCCAGCAGCGTAGCTACGGAGGGGGAGCAGTACTTC
.,TRBJ2-7,.,12,TRBV10-3,CATSGSGYEQYF,TGTGCCACCAGTGGATCAGGCTACGAGCAGTACTTC
.,TRBJ1-1,.,14,TRBV7-9,CASSLAGVNTEAFF,TGTGCCAGCAGCTTAGCAGGGGTAAACACTGAAGCTTTCTTT
.,TRBJ1-4,TRBD1,15,TRBV6-5,CASSPSGTANEKLFF,TGTGCCAGCAGTCCGTCCGGGACAGCAAATGAAAAACTGTTTTTT
.,TRBJ2-7,TRBD1,13,TRBV18,CASSPGQGEEQYF,TGTGCCAGCTCACCGGGACAGGGGGAAGAGCAGTACTTC
.,TRBJ1-5,TRBD1,16,TRBV18,CASSPADRGHNQPQHF,TGTGCCAGCTCACCAGCCGACAGGGGGCATAATCAGCCCCAGCATTTT
.,TRBJ1-1,.,14,TRBV7-2,CASGKGSGKTEAFF,TGTGCCAGCGGGAAGGGGTCAGGGAAAACTGAAGCTTTCTTT
.,TRBJ2-2,TRBD1,16,TRBV10-3,CAITPTGTASTGELFF,TGTGCCATCACACCCACCGGGACAGCGAGCACCGGGGAGCTGTTTTTT
.,TRBJ1-3,.,13,TRBV30,CAWRPRPGNTIYF,TGTGCCTGGAGGCCCAGGCCCGGAAACACCATATATTTT
.,TRBJ2-7,.,18,TRBV11-2,CASSLGGRGPRLSYEQYF,TGTGCCAGCAGCTTAGGGGGCAGGGGCCCCAGACTCTCCTACGAGCAGTACTTC
few,TRBJ2-6,.,15,TRBV5-1,CASSGDPSGANVLTF,TGCGCCAGCAGCGGAGACCCCTCTGGGGCCAACGTCCTGACTTTC
.,TRBJ1-2,TRBD1,15,TRBV4-3,CASSPATGGVYGYTF,TGCGCCAGCAGCCCGGCGACAGGGGGCGTCTATGGCTACACCTTC
.,TRBJ2-1,TRBD2,18,TRBV7-8,CASSFVLAGGPSYYEQFF,TGTGCCAGCAGCTTCGTACTAGCGGGGGGGCCGAGTTACTATGAGCAGTTCTTC
.,TRBJ1-5,.,15,TRBV6-5,CASSLQAYSNQPQHF,TGTGCCAGCAGCCTACAGGCTTATAGCAATCAGCCCCAGCATTTT
.,TRBJ1-6,.,15,TRBV5-1,CASSPSAGPNSPLHF,TGCGCCAGCAGCCCCTCTGCAGGGCCCAATTCACCCCTCCACTTT
.,TRBJ2-1,.,13,TRBV7-2,CASSSTVFTEQFF,TGTGCCAGCAGCTCGACAGTATTCACTGAGCAGTTCTTC
.,TRBJ1-5,.,15,TRBV5-1,CASSPEGGSNQPQHF,TGCGCCAGCAGTCCTGAGGGAGGGAGCAATCAGCCCCAGCATTTT
.,TRBJ1-1,TRBD1,15,TRBV6-5,CASSWDNRGRTEAFF,TGTGCCAGCAGTTGGGATAACAGGGGCAGGACTGAAGCTTTCTTT
.,TRBJ1-3,.,15,TRBV19,CASSINSLSGNTIYF,TGTGCCAGTAGTATAAACAGCCTCTCTGGAAACACCATATATTTT
few,TRBJ1-1,.,14,TRBV7-6,CASSLAGLGTEAFF,TGTGCCAGCAGCTTGGCAGGGCTGGGCACTGAAGCTTTCTTT
.,TRBJ2-5,.,14,TRBV5-1,CASSLGSGQETQYF,TGCGCCAGCAGCTTGGGGTCGGGGCAAGAGACCCAGTACTTC
.,TRBJ1-5,.,14,TRBV27,CASSSAGQNQPQHF,TGTGCCAGCAGTTCGGCAGGACAAAATCAGCCCCAGCATTTT
once,TRBJ2-2,.,13,TRBV7-7,CASRPGNTGELFF,TGTGCTAGCAGACCGGGGAACACCGGGGAGCTGTTTTTT
once,TRBJ1-2,.,15,TRBV2,CASSDPRGDGYGYTF,TGTGCCAGCAGTGACCCCAGGGGAGATGGCTATGGCTACACCTTC
.,TRBJ1-3,.,15,TRBV25-1,CASSEPGSSGNTIYF,TGTGCCAGCAGTGAACCGGGATCCTCTGGAAACACCATATATTTT
.,TRBJ2-5,.,15,TRBV6-5,CASSSYNRDQETQYF,TGTGCCAGCAGTTCCTATAACAGGGACCAAGAGACCCAGTACTTC
.,TRBJ1-6,TRBD1,14,TRBV19,CASLGQGDNSPLHF,TGTGCCTCCCTCGGACAGGGAGATAATTCACCCCTCCACTTT
few,TRBJ1-1,.,16,TRBV11-1,CASSSGGQGMNTEAFF,TGTGCCAGCAGCTCCGGGGGGCAGGGGATGAACACTGAAGCTTTCTTT
.,TRBJ1-2,.,13,TRBV14,CASSQDRVYGYTF,TGTGCCAGCAGCCAAGACAGGGTATATGGCTACACCTTC
.,TRBJ1-4,.,15,TRBV7-2,CASSLAGSSNEKLFF,TGTGCCAGCAGCTTAGCGGGCAGTTCTAATGAAAAACTGTTTTTT
.,TRBJ2-3,TRBD1,12,TRBV7-6,CASSDRALRQYF,TGTGCCAGCAGCGACAGGGCCTTGAGGCAGTATTTT
.,TRBJ2-7,.,15,TRBV7-2,CASSLSFAGGHEQYF,TGTGCCAGCAGCTTAAGTTTTGCGGGCGGGCACGAGCAGTACTTC
.,TRBJ1-2,TRBD1,16,TRBV5-6,CASSIVTGKDSYGYTF,TGTGCCAGCAGCATAGTGACAGGGAAAGACTCCTATGGCTACACCTTC
.,TRBJ2-5,TRBD1,14,TRBV19,CASSIGQGMETQYF,TGTGCCAGTAGTATAGGACAGGGGATGGAGACCCAGTACTTC
.,TRBJ2-2,TRBD2,21,TRBV4-2,CASSRDPGLAGGVGSTGELFF,TGTGCCAGCAGCCGAGACCCGGGACTAGCGGGGGGGGTCGGAAGCACCGGGGAGCTGTTTTTT
.,TRBJ2-1,TRBD1,16,TRBV11-1,CASSLGDRGRIDEQFF,TGTGCCAGCAGCTTAGGGGACAGGGGGCGCATAGATGAGCAGTTCTTC